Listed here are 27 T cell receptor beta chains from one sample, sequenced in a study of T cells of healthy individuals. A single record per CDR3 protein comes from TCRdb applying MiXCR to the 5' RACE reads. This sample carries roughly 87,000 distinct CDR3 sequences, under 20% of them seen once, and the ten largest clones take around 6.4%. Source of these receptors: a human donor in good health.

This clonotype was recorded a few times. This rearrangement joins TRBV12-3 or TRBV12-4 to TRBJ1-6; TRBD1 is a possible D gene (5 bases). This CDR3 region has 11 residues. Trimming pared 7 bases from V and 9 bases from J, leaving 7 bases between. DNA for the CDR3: TGTGCCAGCACCGGGGGTTCACCCCTCCACTTT. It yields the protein CASTGGSPLHF.

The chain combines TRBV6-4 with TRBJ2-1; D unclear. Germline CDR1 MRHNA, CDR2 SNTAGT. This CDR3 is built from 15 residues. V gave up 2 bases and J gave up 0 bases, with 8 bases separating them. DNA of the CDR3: TGTGCCAGCAGTGACCTTACGAGCTCCTACAATGAGCAGTTCTTC. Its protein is CASSDLTSSYNEQFF.

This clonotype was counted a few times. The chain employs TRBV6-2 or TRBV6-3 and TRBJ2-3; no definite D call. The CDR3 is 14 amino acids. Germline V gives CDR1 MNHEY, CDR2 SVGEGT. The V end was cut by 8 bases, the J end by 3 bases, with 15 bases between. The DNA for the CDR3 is TGTGCCAGCTGTTCTCTGGTCAGTACAGATACGCAGTATTTT. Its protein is CASCSLVSTDTQYF.

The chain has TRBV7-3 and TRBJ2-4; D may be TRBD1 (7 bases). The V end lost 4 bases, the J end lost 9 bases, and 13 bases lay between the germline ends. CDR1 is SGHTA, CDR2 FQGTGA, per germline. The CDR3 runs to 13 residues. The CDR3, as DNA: TGTGCCAGCAGCTCGAACAGGGGAGGCATTCAGTACTTC. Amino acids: CASSSNRGGIQYF.

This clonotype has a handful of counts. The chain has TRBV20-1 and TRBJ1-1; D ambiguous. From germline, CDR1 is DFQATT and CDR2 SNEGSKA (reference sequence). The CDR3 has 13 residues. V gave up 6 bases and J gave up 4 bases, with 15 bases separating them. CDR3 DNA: TGCAGTGCCCAGAATCAGCTGGGCACTGAAGCTTTCTTT. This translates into CSAQNQLGTEAFF.

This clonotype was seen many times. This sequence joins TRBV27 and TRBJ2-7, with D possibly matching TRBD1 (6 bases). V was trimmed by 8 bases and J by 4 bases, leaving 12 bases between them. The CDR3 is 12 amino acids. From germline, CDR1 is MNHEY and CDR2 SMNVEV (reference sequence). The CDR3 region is CASWDTPYEQYF. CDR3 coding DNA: TGTGCCAGCTGGGACACACCATACGAGCAGTACTTC.

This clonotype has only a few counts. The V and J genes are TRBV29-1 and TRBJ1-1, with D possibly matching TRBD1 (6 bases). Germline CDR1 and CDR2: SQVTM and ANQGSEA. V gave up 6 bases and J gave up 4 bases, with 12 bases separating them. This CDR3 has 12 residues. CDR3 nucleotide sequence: TGCAGCGTGGTACAGGGACCCACTGAAGCTTTCTTT. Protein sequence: CSVVQGPTEAFF.

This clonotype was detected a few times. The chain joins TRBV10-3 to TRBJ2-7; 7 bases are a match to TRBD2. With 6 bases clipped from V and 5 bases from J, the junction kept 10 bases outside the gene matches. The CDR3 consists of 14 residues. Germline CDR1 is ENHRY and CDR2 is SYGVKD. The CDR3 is CAISTLTSRNEQYF. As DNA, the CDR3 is TGTGCCATCAGCACTCTGACTAGCCGTAACGAGCAGTACTTC.

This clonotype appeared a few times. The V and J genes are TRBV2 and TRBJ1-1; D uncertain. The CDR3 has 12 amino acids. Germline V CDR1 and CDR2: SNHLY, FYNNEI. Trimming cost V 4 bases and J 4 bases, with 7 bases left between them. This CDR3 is CASSVGFTEAFF. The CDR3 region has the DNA TGTGCCAGCAGTGTTGGGTTCACTGAAGCTTTCTTT.

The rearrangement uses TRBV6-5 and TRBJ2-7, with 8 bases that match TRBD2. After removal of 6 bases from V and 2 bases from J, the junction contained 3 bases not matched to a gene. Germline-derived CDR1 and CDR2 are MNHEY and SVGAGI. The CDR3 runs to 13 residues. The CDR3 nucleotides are TGTGCCAGCAGGTCCGGGAGGGCCTACGAGCAGTACTTC. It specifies CASRSGRAYEQYF.

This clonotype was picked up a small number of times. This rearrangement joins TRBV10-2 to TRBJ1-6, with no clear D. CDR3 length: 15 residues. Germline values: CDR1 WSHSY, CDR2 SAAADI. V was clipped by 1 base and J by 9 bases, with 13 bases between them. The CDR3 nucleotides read TGCGCCAGCAGTGAGTTTCCGGGAATGGTTTCACCCCTCCACTTT. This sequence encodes CASSEFPGMVSPLHF.

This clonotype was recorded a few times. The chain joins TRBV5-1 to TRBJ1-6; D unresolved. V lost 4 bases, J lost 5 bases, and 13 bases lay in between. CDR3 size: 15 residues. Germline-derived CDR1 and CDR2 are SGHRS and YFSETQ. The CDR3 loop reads CASSTGVGDNSPLHF. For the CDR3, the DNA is TGCGCCAGCAGCACCGGGGTCGGGGATAATTCACCCCTCCACTTT.

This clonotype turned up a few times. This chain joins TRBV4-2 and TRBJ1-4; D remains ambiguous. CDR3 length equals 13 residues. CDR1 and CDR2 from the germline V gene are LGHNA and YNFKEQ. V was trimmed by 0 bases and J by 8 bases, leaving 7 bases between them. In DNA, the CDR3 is TGTGCCAGCAGCCAAGAACGGTGGGAAAAACTGTTTTTT. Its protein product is CASSQERWEKLFF.

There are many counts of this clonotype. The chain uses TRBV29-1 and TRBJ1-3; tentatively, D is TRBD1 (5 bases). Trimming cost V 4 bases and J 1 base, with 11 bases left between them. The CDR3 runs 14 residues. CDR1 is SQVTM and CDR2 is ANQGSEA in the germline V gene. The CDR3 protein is CSVGGSISGNTIYF. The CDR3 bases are TGCAGCGTTGGGGGCAGTATTTCTGGAAACACCATATATTTT.

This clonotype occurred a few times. This CDR3 reads CSARGGQGPYSNQPQHF. DNA of the CDR3: TGCAGTGCTAGAGGGGGACAGGGTCCATATAGCAATCAGCCCCAGCATTTT. This sequence joins TRBV20-1 and TRBJ1-5, with 9 bases aligning to TRBD1. With 1 base clipped from V and 0 bases from J, the junction kept 7 bases outside the gene matches. The CDR3 length is 17 residues. Germline V gene sequence: CDR1 DFQATT, CDR2 SNEGSKA (reference sequence).

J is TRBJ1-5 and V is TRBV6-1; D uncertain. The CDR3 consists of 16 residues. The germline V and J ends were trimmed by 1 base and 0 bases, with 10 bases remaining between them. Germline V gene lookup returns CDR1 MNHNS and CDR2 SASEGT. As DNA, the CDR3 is TGTGCCAGCAGTGAAGTTGGGCAGATTAGCAATCAGCCCCAGCATTTT. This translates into CASSEVGQISNQPQHF.

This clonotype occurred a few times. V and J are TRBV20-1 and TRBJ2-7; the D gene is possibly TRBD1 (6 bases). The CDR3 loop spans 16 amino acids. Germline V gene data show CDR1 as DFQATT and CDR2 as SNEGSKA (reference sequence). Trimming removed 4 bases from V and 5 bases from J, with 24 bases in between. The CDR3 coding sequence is TGCAGTGCTACACCCCTACTCCAGGGGATTGGCAACGAGCAGTACTTC. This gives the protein CSATPLLQGIGNEQYF.

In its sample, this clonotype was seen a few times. CDR3 sequence reads: CSVEEEGNEKLFF. CDR3 nucleotides: TGCAGCGTTGAAGAGGAGGGTAATGAAAAACTGTTTTTT. The chain uses TRBV29-1 and TRBJ1-4, with D uncertain. Trimming took 0 bases from V and 4 from J, leaving 6 bases between them. There are 13 residues in the CDR3. Per germline, CDR1 SQVTM and CDR2 ANQGSEA.

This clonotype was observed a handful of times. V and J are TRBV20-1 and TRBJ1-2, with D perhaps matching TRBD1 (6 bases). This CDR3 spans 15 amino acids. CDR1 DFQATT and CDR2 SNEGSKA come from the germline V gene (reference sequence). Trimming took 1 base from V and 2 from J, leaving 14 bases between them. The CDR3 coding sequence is TGCAGTGCTAGAGGGGAGGACAGACTCAACTATGGCTACACCTTC. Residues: CSARGEDRLNYGYTF.

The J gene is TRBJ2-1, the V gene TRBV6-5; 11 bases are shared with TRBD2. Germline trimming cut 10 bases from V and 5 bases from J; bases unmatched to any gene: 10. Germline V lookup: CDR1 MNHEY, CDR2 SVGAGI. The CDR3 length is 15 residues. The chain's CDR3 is CATERSGRGHNEQFF. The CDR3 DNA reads TGTGCCACAGAACGTAGCGGGAGGGGCCACAATGAGCAGTTCTTC.

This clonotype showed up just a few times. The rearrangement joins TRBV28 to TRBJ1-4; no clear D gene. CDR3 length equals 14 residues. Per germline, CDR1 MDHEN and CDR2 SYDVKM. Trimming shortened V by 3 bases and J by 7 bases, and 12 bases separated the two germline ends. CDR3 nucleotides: TGTGCCAGCAGTTTTTTTCCGCCGAGTGAAAAACTGTTTTTT. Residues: CASSFFPPSEKLFF.

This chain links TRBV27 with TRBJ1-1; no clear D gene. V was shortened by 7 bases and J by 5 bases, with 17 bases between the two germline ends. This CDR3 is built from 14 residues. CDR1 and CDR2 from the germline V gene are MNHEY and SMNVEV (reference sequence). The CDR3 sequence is CASTSPSGRTEAFF. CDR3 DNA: TGTGCCAGCACAAGCCCCTCTGGTCGTACTGAAGCTTTCTTT.

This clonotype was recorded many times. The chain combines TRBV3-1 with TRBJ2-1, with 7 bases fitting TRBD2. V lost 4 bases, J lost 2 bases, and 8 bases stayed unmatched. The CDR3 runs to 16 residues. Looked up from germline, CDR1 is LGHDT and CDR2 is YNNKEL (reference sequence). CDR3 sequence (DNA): TGTGCCAGCAGCCTCGGTAGCGGGTATCCCTACAATGAGCAGTTCTTC. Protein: CASSLGSGYPYNEQFF.

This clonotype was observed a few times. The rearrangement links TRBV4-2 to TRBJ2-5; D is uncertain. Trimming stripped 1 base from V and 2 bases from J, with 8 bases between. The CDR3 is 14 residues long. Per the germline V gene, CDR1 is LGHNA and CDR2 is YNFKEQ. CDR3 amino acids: CASSQGSRQETQYF. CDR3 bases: TGTGCCAGCAGCCAAGGAAGTCGTCAAGAGACCCAGTACTTC.

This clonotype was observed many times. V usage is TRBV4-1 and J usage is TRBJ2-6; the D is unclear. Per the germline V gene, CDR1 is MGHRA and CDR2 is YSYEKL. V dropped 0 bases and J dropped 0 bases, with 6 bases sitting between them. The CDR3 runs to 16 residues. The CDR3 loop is CASSQDTPSGANVLTF. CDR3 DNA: TGCGCCAGCAGCCAAGACACCCCCTCTGGGGCCAACGTCCTGACTTTC.

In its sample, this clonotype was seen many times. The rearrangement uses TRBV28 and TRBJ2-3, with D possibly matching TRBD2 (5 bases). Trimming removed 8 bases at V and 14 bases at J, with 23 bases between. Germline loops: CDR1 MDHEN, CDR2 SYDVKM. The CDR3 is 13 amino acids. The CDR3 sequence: CASQQLGGTRWYF. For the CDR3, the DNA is TGTGCCAGCCAGCAGTTAGGAGGCACCCGGTGGTATTTT.

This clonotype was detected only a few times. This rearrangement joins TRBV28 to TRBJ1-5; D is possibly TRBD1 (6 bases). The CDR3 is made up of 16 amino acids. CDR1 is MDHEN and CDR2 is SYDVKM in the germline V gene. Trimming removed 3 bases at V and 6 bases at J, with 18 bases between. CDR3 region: CASSFVGGLGGQPQHF. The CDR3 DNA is TGTGCCAGCAGTTTTGTCGGCGGCCTAGGGGGTCAGCCCCAGCATTTT.